This TCR beta chain was identified during a study of early T cells in non-severe SARS-CoV-2 infection. TCRdb recomputed calls from the 5' RACE reads with MiXCR, one row per CDR3 protein. The sample carries 120,000 or so distinct CDR3 sequences, 10% to 15% recorded once. Germline CDR1 is GTSNPN and CDR2 is SVGIG (reference sequence). Between the trimmed V and J ends, which lost 3 bases and 6 bases, there was a span of 14 bases. The CDR3 is 13 residues long. The genes are TRBV30 and TRBJ1-2; D gene ambiguous. This receptor was obtained from an adult who was a healthcare worker with PCR-confirmed SARS-CoV-2 infection or an uninfected control (not recorded which). Sequenced material: whole blood, taken at baseline. CDR3 in DNA: TGTGCCTGGAGCTTCGTCTTGAGGGATGGCTACACCTTC. Its translation is CAWSFVLRDGYTF. The complete variable domain, with remaining parts taken from reference TRBV30 and TRBJ1-2, reads SQTIHQWPATLVQPVGSPLSLECTVEGTSNPNLYWYRQAAGRGLQLLFYSVGIGQISSEVPQNLSASRPQDRQFILSSKKLLLSDSGFYLCAWSFVLRDGYTFGSGTRLTVV.